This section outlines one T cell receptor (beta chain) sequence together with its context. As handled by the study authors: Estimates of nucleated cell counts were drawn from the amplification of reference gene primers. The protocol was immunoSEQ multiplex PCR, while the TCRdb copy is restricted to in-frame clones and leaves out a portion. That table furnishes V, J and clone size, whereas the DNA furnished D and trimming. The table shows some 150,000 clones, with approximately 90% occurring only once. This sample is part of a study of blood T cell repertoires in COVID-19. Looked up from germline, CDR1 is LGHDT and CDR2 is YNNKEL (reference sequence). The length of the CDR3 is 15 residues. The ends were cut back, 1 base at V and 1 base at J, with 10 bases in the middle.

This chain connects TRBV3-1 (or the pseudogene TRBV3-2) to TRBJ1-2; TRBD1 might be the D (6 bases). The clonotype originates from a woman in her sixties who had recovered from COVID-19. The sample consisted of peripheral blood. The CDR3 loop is CASSQARQVNYGYTF. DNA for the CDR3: TGTGCCAGCAGCCAAGCCCGACAGGTTAACTATGGCTACACCTTC.